These T cell receptor beta chains were read from a single sample in a study of shared clonotypes between healthy human individuals. The table came from immunoSEQ multiplex PCR; TCRdb's copy has only in-frame clones and leaves some out. The sample has over 2 million clones; about 95% are singletons. The sequenced sample was naive CD8+ T cells sorted from blood. The receptors come from a man aged 18 to 30 in good health. Both conserved end residues are part of each CDR3. A D gene is named only where the DNA matches it firmly. Only part of the rows carry a size: once, few, many, or a class if the clone is expanded.

TRBV7-6,.,.,TRBJ2-1,CASSLPGSTPNEQFF,TGTGCCAGCAGCTTACCAGGGTCAACGCCCAATGAGCAGTTCTTC
TRBV6-4,.,.,TRBJ2-1,CASSDSEGGRDEQFF,TGTGCCAGCAGTGACTCGGAGGGGGGAAGGGATGAGCAGTTCTTC
TRBV11-2,.,.,TRBJ2-7,CASSLGVGTYEQYF,TGTGCCAGCAGCTTAGGGGTTGGGACTTACGAGCAGTACTTC
TRBV4-3,.,TRBD1,TRBJ1-2,CASSPTETGGYGYTF,TGCGCCAGCAGCCCTACAGAGACAGGGGGATATGGCTACACCTTC
TRBV19,.,.,TRBJ2-7,CASSSRVTGTYEQYF,TGTGCCAGTAGTTCCCGAGTCACAGGGACCTACGAGCAGTACTTC
TRBV5-4,.,.,TRBJ2-5,CASSPGHQETQYF,TGTGCCAGCAGCCCCGGCCACCAAGAGACCCAGTACTTC
TRBV19,.,.,TRBJ1-2,CASSIGWIDGYTF,TGTGCCAGTAGTATAGGGTGGATCGATGGCTACACCTTC
TRBV27,once,.,TRBJ1-5,CASSWGHPSSQPQHF,TGTGCCAGCAGTTGGGGACACCCAAGTAGTCAGCCCCAGCATTTT
TRBV7-9,once,.,TRBJ1-6,CASRGGGSPLHF,TGTGCCAGCAGGGGGGGCGGATCACCCCTCCACTTT
TRBV11-2,.,TRBD2,TRBJ2-3,CASTLTSGGLPDTQYF,TGTGCCAGCACCTTAACTAGCGGGGGGTTGCCAGATACGCAGTATTTT
TRBV9,.,.,TRBJ2-3,CASRRTPASTDTQYF,TGTGCCAGCAGGCGGACACCAGCTAGCACAGATACGCAGTATTTT
TRBV13,.,.,TRBJ1-5,CASSLGYNQPQHF,TGTGCCAGCAGCTTGGGGTACAATCAGCCCCAGCATTTT
TRBV7-9,.,.,TRBJ2-1,CASSLPVGRAEYNEQFF,TGTGCCAGCAGCTTACCCGTAGGCCGAGCTGAGTACAATGAGCAGTTCTTC
TRBV28,.,.,TRBJ2-7,CASSFLPGGNYEQYF,TGTGCCAGCAGTTTTCTGCCAGGGGGGAACTACGAGCAGTACTTC
TRBV7-9,.,.,TRBJ1-1,CASSLGLGTEAFF,TGTGCCAGCAGCTTAGGCCTAGGGACTGAAGCTTTCTTT
TRBV6-1,few,.,TRBJ1-6,CASSGGPTINSPLHF,TGTGCCAGCAGTGGGGGACCGACGATTAATTCACCCCTCCACTTT
TRBV7-2,.,.,TRBJ2-7,CASSLGWGEGEQYF,TGTGCCAGCAGCTTAGGATGGGGAGAAGGGGAGCAGTACTTC
TRBV7-9,.,.,TRBJ2-2,CASSYTGNHTGELFF,TGTGCCAGCAGCTATACAGGGAATCACACCGGGGAGCTGTTTTTT
TRBV4-1,.,.,TRBJ2-2,CASSQGYGELFF,TGCGCCAGCAGCCAAGGATACGGGGAGCTGTTTTTT
TRBV9,.,.,TRBJ1-1,CASSVGRGDTEAFF,TGTGCCAGCAGCGTAGGTCGGGGGGATACTGAAGCTTTCTTT
TRBV13,.,.,TRBJ2-7,CASSPGTSYEQYF,TGTGCCAGCAGCCCCGGGACTTCCTACGAGCAGTACTTC
TRBV4-3,.,TRBD1,TRBJ1-3,CASSHGTEPSGNTIYF,TGCGCCAGCAGCCACGGGACAGAACCCTCTGGAAACACCATATATTTT
TRBV2,.,TRBD1,TRBJ1-1,CASGVQQGARTEAFF,TGTGCCAGCGGCGTCCAACAGGGGGCGAGGACTGAAGCTTTCTTT
TRBV25-1,.,TRBD1,TRBJ2-7,CASSDRTGFYEQYF,TGTGCCAGCAGTGATAGGACAGGGTTTTACGAGCAGTACTTC
TRBV5-1,.,.,TRBJ2-3,CASSPGFRLRTDTQYF,TGCGCCAGCAGCCCAGGATTTCGGCTCCGCACAGATACGCAGTATTTT
TRBV5-4,.,TRBD2,TRBJ2-1,CASSSITSGRLGEQFF,TGTGCCAGCAGCTCCATCACTAGCGGGAGATTAGGTGAGCAGTTCTTC
TRBV4-1,.,TRBD2,TRBJ2-1,CASSQARGGLGEQFF,TGCGCCAGCAGCCAAGCGCGGGGGGGCCTAGGAGAGCAGTTCTTC
TRBV6-6,.,.,TRBJ1-4,CASSYSEGEKLFF,TGTGCCAGCAGTTACTCGGAGGGGGAAAAACTGTTTTTT
TRBV15,.,.,TRBJ1-4,CATSTWDDEKLFF,TGTGCCACCAGCACTTGGGACGATGAAAAACTGTTTTTT
TRBV5-6,once,TRBD1,TRBJ2-4,CASSLGQGNIQYF,TGTGCCAGCAGCTTGGGACAGGGTAACATTCAGTACTTC
TRBV4-1,.,TRBD2,TRBJ2-7,CASSQDPGGAYEQYF,TGCGCCAGCAGCCAAGATCCGGGGGGGGCCTACGAGCAGTACTTC
TRBV7-9,once,TRBD1,TRBJ2-7,CASSYPGTENSYEQYF,TGTGCCAGCAGCTACCCCGGGACAGAGAACTCCTACGAGCAGTACTTC
TRBV28,.,.,TRBJ2-5,CASSLGRARLGETQYF,TGTGCCAGCAGTTTAGGTAGGGCCCGTCTGGGTGAGACCCAGTACTTC
TRBV27,.,.,TRBJ2-2,CASSLPPGGSGELFF,TGTGCCAGCAGTTTACCCCCCGGGGGTTCCGGGGAGCTGTTTTTT
TRBV7-2,.,TRBD1,TRBJ1-2,CASSLGQGHFGYTF,TGTGCCAGCAGCCTGGGACAGGGGCATTTTGGCTACACCTTC
TRBV18,.,TRBD2,TRBJ2-3,CASSPEVAGAGDTQYF,TGTGCCAGCTCACCAGAGGTAGCGGGAGCGGGAGATACGCAGTATTTT
TRBV19,.,.,TRBJ1-1,CASSTRGMETEAFF,TGTGCCAGCTCTACCAGGGGCATGGAAACTGAAGCTTTCTTT
TRBV4-3,.,.,TRBJ1-4,CASSQDVTSGEKLFF,TGCGCCAGCAGCCAAGACGTTACATCGGGGGAAAAACTGTTTTTT
TRBV6-1,.,TRBD2,TRBJ2-7,CASSGTGTSGGFSYEQYF,TGTGCCAGCAGTGGGACCGGGACTAGCGGGGGGTTCTCCTACGAGCAGTACTTC
TRBV2,.,.,TRBJ2-7,CASSEEDRHYEQYF,TGTGCCAGCAGTGAAGAAGACAGGCACTACGAGCAGTACTTC
TRBV27,.,TRBD2,TRBJ2-5,CASSFKWLAGGGGETQYF,TGTGCCAGCAGTTTCAAATGGCTAGCGGGAGGGGGAGGAGAGACCCAGTACTTC
TRBV7-9,.,.,TRBJ2-7,CASSPEGSYEQYF,TGTGCCAGCAGCCCCGAGGGCTCCTACGAGCAGTACTTC
TRBV11-2,.,.,TRBJ1-6,CASSFIGQSLHF,TGTGCCAGCAGCTTTATCGGACAATCCCTCCACTTT
TRBV30,.,.,TRBJ2-7,CAWSATSAEQYF,TGTGCCTGGAGTGCAACTTCGGCCGAGCAGTACTTC
TRBV15,.,.,TRBJ2-5,CATRPTSKETQYF,TGTGCCACCAGGCCTACTAGTAAGGAGACCCAGTACTTC
TRBV6-5,once,.,TRBJ2-7,CASSYSGASYEQYF,TGTGCCAGCAGTTACTCGGGGGCCTCCTACGAGCAGTACTTC
TRBV28,.,.,TRBJ2-2,CASSFLQENTGELFF,TGTGCCAGCAGTTTCCTCCAGGAGAACACCGGGGAGCTGTTTTTT
TRBV4-3,.,TRBD2,TRBJ2-1,CASSQDIAGGLNNEQFF,TGCGCCAGCAGCCAGGATATAGCGGGAGGGTTGAACAATGAGCAGTTCTTC
TRBV28,.,TRBD1,TRBJ2-3,CASSPGTGGTDTQYF,TGTGCCAGCAGCCCCGGGACAGGGGGCACAGATACGCAGTATTTT